This TCR beta chain was recovered during a study of blood T cell repertoires in COVID-19. Study in general: Sites in the United States, Italy and Spain provided acute and convalescent COVID-19 samples. T cells, B-cell-depleted T cells, or PBMCs provided the cDNA or gDNA that served as material.

Followed over time, Seattle patients had been enrolled while infection was active. The protocol was immunoSEQ multiplex PCR, while the TCRdb copy is restricted to in-frame clones and leaves out a portion. The sample holds 130,000 to 150,000 clones; more than 75% are singletons and the top ten take around 5%. The germline CDR1 and CDR2 sequences are GTSNPN and SVGIG (reference sequence). Trimming removed 5 bases from V and 3 bases from J; junction bases left unmatched: 4. The CDR3 runs to 15 residues. The source of this sequence is a woman in her 70s with COVID-19, enrolled during active disease. This chain connects TRBV30 to TRBJ2-5; 15 bases are a match to TRBD2. Sequencing was done on a sample of peripheral blood. As DNA, the CDR3 is TGTGCCTGGGGACTAGCGGGGGGGACTGAAGAGACCCAGTACTTC. It specifies CAWGLAGGTEETQYF.